These 16 T cell receptor beta chains were sequenced from one sample in a study of T-cell reconstitution after alpha-beta-depleted transplantation in children. It was with unique molecular identifiers that the TCRbeta library was prepared. TCRdb reprocessed the PCR reads via MiXCR and lists one record per CDR3 protein. This table has around 400,000 distinct CDR3 sequences, roughly 20% appearing once. The sample here was PBMCs from the stem cell graft donor, taken from the stem cell graft. These receptors all stem from a human donor who donated a stem cell graft to a child with acute myeloid leukemia.

Ten or more counts support this clonotype. The CDR3 is CSARAFPGLDRSYEQYF. For the CDR3, the DNA is TGCAGTGCTAGAGCGTTCCCGGGACTAGACCGCTCCTACGAGCAGTACTTC. This rearrangement joins TRBV20-1 to TRBJ2-7; TRBD2 aligns across 8 bases. V lost 1 base to trimming and J lost 0 bases; unmatched junction nucleotides: 11. CDR1 and CDR2 (germline): DFQATT, SNEGSKA (reference sequence). This CDR3 contains 17 residues.

This clonotype was found a few times. This chain connects TRBV28 to TRBJ2-1, with TRBD2 as a possible D gene (5 bases). The CDR3 is 15 residues long. The V gene lost 4 bases and the J gene lost 3 bases, with 13 bases spanning the gap. The germline V gene encodes CDR1 MDHEN and CDR2 SYDVKM. CDR3 bases: TGTGCCAGCAGTTATGGTGCCGGGAACTACAATGAGCAGTTCTTC. This gives the protein CASSYGAGNYNEQFF.

This clonotype has at least ten counts. The chain recombines TRBV12-3 or TRBV12-4 with TRBJ1-5; maybe TRBD1 (5 bases). Between the trimmed V and J ends, which lost 8 bases and 9 bases, there was a span of 11 bases. This CDR3 comprises 11 residues. CDR3 protein: CASGDSGPQHF. CDR3 nucleotides: TGTGCCAGCGGGGACTCGGGGCCCCAGCATTTT.

This rearrangement joins TRBV4-1 to TRBJ2-3; D ambiguous. Germline V gene data show CDR1 as MGHRA and CDR2 as YSYEKL. V lost 0 bases and J 6 bases, leaving 7 bases between the germline ends. The CDR3 spans 13 residues. The CDR3 spells CASSQDTWDTQYF. CDR3 bases: TGCGCCAGCAGCCAAGATACATGGGATACGCAGTATTTT.

This clonotype was picked up a small number of times. This sequence joins TRBV12-3 or TRBV12-4 and TRBJ2-3; 11 nucleotides match TRBD2. The CDR3 loop spans 13 amino acids. The ends lost 7 bases at V and 4 bases at J; junction bases unmatched: 1. In nucleotides, the CDR3 is TGTGCCAGCACTAGCGGGAGGCCAGATACGCAGTATTTT. Translation: CASTSGRPDTQYF.

J is TRBJ1-2 and V is TRBV7-2; 9 bases fit TRBD1. With 4 bases clipped from V and 0 bases from J, the junction kept 9 bases outside the gene matches. CDR3 length: 17 amino acids. Germline V lookup: CDR1 SGHTA, CDR2 FQGNSA. The CDR3 sequence is CASSSIAGTGTNYGYTF. The CDR3 coding sequence is TGTGCCAGCAGCTCCATAGCCGGGACAGGGACTAACTATGGCTACACCTTC. Full variable domain (missing parts from reference TRBV7-2 and TRBJ1-2): GAGVSQSPSNKVTEKGKDVELRCDPISGHTALYWYRQSLGQGLEFLIYFQGNSAPDKSGLPSDRFSAERTGGSVSTLTIQRTQQEDSAVYLCASSSIAGTGTNYGYTFGSGTRLTVV.

This clonotype was counted at least ten times. The chain uses TRBV5-6 and TRBJ2-2; D possibly uses TRBD1 or TRBD2 (6 bases each). The V gene's germline CDR1 is SGHDT and CDR2 YYEEEE. Between the trimmed V and J ends, which lost 5 bases and 6 bases, there was a span of 17 bases. The CDR3 sequence is 15 residues long. The DNA for the CDR3 is TGTGCCAGCAGGACGGGGGCAGGGCAACCCGGGGAGCTGTTTTTT. It translates to CASRTGAGQPGELFF.

This chain joins TRBV24-1 and TRBJ1-5; D is uncertain. The CDR3 loop spans 14 amino acids. V lost 1 base to trimming and J lost 6 bases, with 9 bases between them. Per germline, CDR1 KGHDR and CDR2 SFDVKD. The CDR3 DNA sequence: TGTGCCACCAGTGATTTCGGTTCGGCTCAGCCCCAGCATTTT. It is translated as CATSDFGSAQPQHF.

The chain uses TRBV12-3 or TRBV12-4 and TRBJ2-2; no firm D call. CDR3 length equals 16 residues. The V and J ends lost 6 bases and 1 base respectively, with 15 bases between them. The CDR3 bases are TGTGCCAGCAGGGAAGGAATAGCCCTGAACACCGGGGAGCTGTTTTTT. Amino acid sequence: CASREGIALNTGELFF.

In this sample, this clonotype turned up a few times. The gene calls are TRBV20-1 and TRBJ2-4, with D uncertain. Germline CDR1 reads DFQATT; CDR2 reads SNEGSKA (reference sequence). The CDR3 consists of 16 residues. V was clipped by 0 bases and J by 1 base, with 13 bases between them. The CDR3 is CSAREGRSGAKNIQYF. The CDR3 region has the DNA TGCAGTGCTAGAGAGGGAAGATCTGGGGCCAAAAACATTCAGTACTTC.

This clonotype was seen a handful of times. The CDR3 loop is CATSPRQGITGELFF. In DNA, the CDR3 is TGTGCCACCAGTCCCCGACAGGGGATAACCGGGGAGCTGTTTTTT. The chain employs TRBV15 and TRBJ2-2; 8 bases fit TRBD1. The ends lost 6 bases at V and 5 bases at J; junction bases unmatched: 8. The CDR3 has 15 residues. Per germline, CDR1 LNHNV and CDR2 YYDKDF (reference sequence).

Ten or more counts support this clonotype. This rearrangement joins TRBV29-1 to TRBJ1-5; 7 bases align to TRBD1. The CDR3 totals 12 residues. The V gene end was trimmed by 7 bases and the J gene end by 4 bases; junction bases not matched to a gene: 4. CDR1 SQVTM and CDR2 ANQGSEA come from the germline V gene. CDR3 DNA: TGCAGCGCGTTACAGGGGAATCAGCCCCAGCATTTT. It codes for CSALQGNQPQHF.

This clonotype was counted a few times. This chain links TRBV5-1 with TRBJ2-1; the match to TRBD1 covers 8 bases. J was trimmed by 7 bases and V by 0 bases; bases with no gene match: 6. There are 15 residues in the CDR3. The germline V gene has CDR1 SGHRS and CDR2 YFSETQ. Here the CDR3 DNA reads TGCGCCAGCAGCTTGGGAGGACAGGGAGCGAATGAGCAGTTCTTC. It translates to CASSLGGQGANEQFF.

This clonotype was counted ten times or more. The rearrangement links TRBV12-3 or TRBV12-4 to TRBJ2-1, with D uncertain. The germline V and J ends were trimmed by 5 bases and 4 bases, with 6 bases remaining between them. The length of the CDR3 is 12 residues. The CDR3 reads CASSIKYNEQFF. As DNA, the CDR3 is TGTGCCAGCAGTATTAAATACAATGAGCAGTTCTTC.

The rearrangement joins TRBV4-2 to TRBJ2-3; 11 bases line up with TRBD2. Germline values: CDR1 LGHNA, CDR2 YNFKEQ. V was clipped by 4 bases and J by 5 bases; unmatched bases: 8. This CDR3 spans 16 amino acids. The CDR3 loop reads CASSRQTSGSVDTQYF. CDR3 sequence (DNA): TGTGCCAGCAGCCGACAAACTAGCGGGAGCGTAGATACGCAGTATTTT.

The chain has TRBV28 and TRBJ1-2, with D unresolved. There are 11 residues in the CDR3. Germline loops: CDR1 MDHEN, CDR2 SYDVKM. The ends were cut back, 4 bases at V and 7 bases at J, with 7 bases in the middle. Here the CDR3 reads CASSSTIGYTF. In DNA form, the CDR3 reads TGTGCCAGCAGTTCGACGATTGGCTACACCTTC.